This T cell receptor (beta chain) came from a study of blood T cells in healthy people across ages. Study-level background: Per every two T cells, about one barcoded beta molecule was captured by template switching.

A second 7 to 11 cycle PCR used barcoded and J-beta primers. TCRdb itself ran the 5' RACE reads through MiXCR, one entry per CDR3 protein. The table includes roughly 790,000 distinct CDR3 sequences, 43% detected once. Broader study findings: Bulk PBMC profiling left naive and antigen-experienced comparisons inconclusive.

V dropped 5 bases and J dropped 2 bases, with 22 bases sitting between them. The CDR3 runs 17 residues. From germline, CDR1 is MNHEY and CDR2 SMNVEV (reference sequence). In the case of this clonotype: The antigen is not known.

The study recruited healthy Caucasian donors from Russia who were aged about 6 to 95. This chain joins TRBV27 and TRBJ2-7, with D tentatively TRBD1 (5 bases). The sequence came from a woman aged 55-70 years in good health. Specimen: blood. CDR3 loop: CASSQTRDLKGPYEQYF. DNA of the CDR3: TGTGCCAGCAGTCAAACCCGTGACCTTAAGGGGCCCTACGAGCAGTACTTC.